Listed below are T cell receptor beta chains from one sample, sequenced in a study of T-cell memory formation after mild COVID-19. TCRdb re-called the 5' RACE reads with MiXCR, one entry per CDR3 protein. The repertoire consists of about 440,000 distinct CDR3 sequences, with around 20% occurring once and the leading ten covering roughly 8%. The sequenced sample consisted of PBMCs or a T cell subset sorted from them (not recorded which). The receptors were gathered from an adult woman who had mild COVID-19 (a few samples of this study predate the infection). Cell type and time point are not known. The CDR3 runs from the conserved cysteine through the conserved F or W. The D gene is left open where the match is weak. Clone sizes are given selectively: once, few, many, or a class where the clone is expanded.

TRBV5-6,many,TRBJ2-1,TRBD2,TGTGCCAGCAGCTTGGCGAGTAGCGGGGTCTACAATGAGCAGTTCTTC,CASSLASSGVYNEQFF
TRBV6-5,NA,TRBJ1-2,NA,TGTGCCAGCAGTCCGGGGGCCATCTATGGCTACACCTTC,CASSPGAIYGYTF
TRBV10-3,few,TRBJ2-7,NA,TGTGCCATCAGTGAGTCCTTAAGACTCTCCTCACACGAGCAGTACTTC,CAISESLRLSSHEQYF
TRBV27,NA,TRBJ2-3,NA,TGTGCCAGCAATTCAAGGACCACAGATACGCAGTATTTT,CASNSRTTDTQYF
TRBV6-1,NA,TRBJ2-2,NA,TGTGCCTCACAAGGGGTCACCGGGGAGCTGTTTTTT,CASQGVTGELFF
TRBV30,few,TRBJ2-7,TRBD1,TGTGCCTGGAGTGTATGGGGGACAGGGGGACGCTCCTACGAGCAGTACTTC,CAWSVWGTGGRSYEQYF
TRBV7-9,many,TRBJ1-2,NA,TGTGCCAGCACTCTCAACTATGGCTACACCTTC,CASTLNYGYTF
TRBV6-1,NA,TRBJ1-1,NA,TGTGCCAGCAGTGAAGTAGGGGAAGTAGCTTTCTTT,CASSEVGEVAFF
TRBV6-2/TRBV6-3,NA,TRBJ1-2,NA,TGTGCCAGCAGCCAAGACGGGGCGCAGGGAGTCGGCGGCTACACCTTC,CASSQDGAQGVGGYTF
TRBV5-1,NA,TRBJ1-1,NA,TGCGCCAGCACACGGACGGGGCAGGGGAACACTGAAGCTTTCTTT,CASTRTGQGNTEAFF
TRBV20-1,few,TRBJ2-5,TRBD1,TGCAGTGCCTTATCGGGACAGGGGGGGACCCAGTACTTC,CSALSGQGGTQYF
TRBV6-5,few,TRBJ2-7,NA,TGTGCCAGCAGTTACTCGGGGGTTACCTACGAGCAGTACTTC,CASSYSGVTYEQYF
TRBV6-2/TRBV6-3,NA,TRBJ2-2,NA,TGTGCCAGCTCCATAAGTATTCGCCTCGGGGAGCTGTTTTTT,CASSISIRLGELFF
TRBV19,NA,TRBJ2-6,NA,TGTGCCAGTAGTATAGGGGGGAGTGGGGCCAACGTCCTGACTTTC,CASSIGGSGANVLTF
TRBV2,NA,TRBJ1-2,NA,TGTGCCAGCAGATTACATGGCTACACCTTC,CASRLHGYTF
TRBV10-3,NA,TRBJ1-5,NA,TGTGCCATCAGTGAAGCGAGGGGCAATCAGCCCCAGCATTTT,CAISEARGNQPQHF
TRBV7-2,NA,TRBJ2-7,NA,TGTGCCAGCAGCTATCCGGGACAAGCCTACGAGCAGTACTTC,CASSYPGQAYEQYF
TRBV7-6,few,TRBJ1-1,NA,TGTGCCAGCAGCGCGTACAGCAACACTGAAGCTTTCTTT,CASSAYSNTEAFF
TRBV20-1,few,TRBJ1-5,NA,TGCAGTGCTAGGGGAGAAAGGAGCAATCAGCCCCAGCATTTT,CSARGERSNQPQHF
TRBV29-1,NA,TRBJ1-1,NA,TGCAGCGTTGAAGGATGGGGCACTGAAGCTTTCTTT,CSVEGWGTEAFF
TRBV5-1,NA,TRBJ2-3,NA,TGCGCCAGCAGAGTGGGGGAGACAGATACGCAGTATTTT,CASRVGETDTQYF
TRBV6-6,NA,TRBJ1-1,TRBD1,TGTGCCAGCAGTGACGGACAGGGCGAGTCTACTGAAGCTTTCTTT,CASSDGQGESTEAFF
TRBV5-8,NA,TRBJ1-2,TRBD1,TGTGCCAGCAGCCCCCGGACAGGGGGAATTCGTGGCTACACCTTC,CASSPRTGGIRGYTF
TRBV2,NA,TRBJ2-5,NA,TGTGCCAGCATAGGGGACCAGCCTAGGGAGACCCAGTACTTC,CASIGDQPRETQYF
TRBV4-2,NA,TRBJ1-6,NA,TGTGCCAGCAGCCAAGATGCGGACAGTTATTCACCCCTCCACTTT,CASSQDADSYSPLHF
TRBV20-1,NA,TRBJ2-7,NA,TGCAGTGCTAGAGAGCCCGACAGCTACCAGTACTTC,CSAREPDSYQYF
TRBV25-1,few,TRBJ2-1,TRBD1,TGTGCCAGCAGTGAAGGGACAGCCAATGAGCAGTTCTTC,CASSEGTANEQFF
TRBV6-5,NA,TRBJ2-3,NA,TGTGCCAGCAGTCACGGACAGTTTAGCGCTAGCACAGATACGCAGTATTTT,CASSHGQFSASTDTQYF
TRBV12-3/TRBV12-4,few,TRBJ2-1,NA,TGTGCCAGCACCCTATACACCTCCTACAATGAGCAGTTCTTC,CASTLYTSYNEQFF
TRBV2,NA,TRBJ1-1,NA,TGTGCCAGCAGTTTACAGGGTGAAGCTTTCTTT,CASSLQGEAFF
TRBV5-1,NA,TRBJ2-7,NA,TGCGCCAGCAGCTTGGAATCCACGCACCTCTACGAGCAGTACTTC,CASSLESTHLYEQYF
TRBV9,few,TRBJ2-7,NA,TGTGCCAGCAGCGTAGGGGGTTCGGGGAGCTCCTACGAGCAGTACTTC,CASSVGGSGSSYEQYF
TRBV5-1,NA,TRBJ1-2,NA,TGCGCCAGCAGCACCAGTACAGAAAAATATGGCTACACCTTC,CASSTSTEKYGYTF
TRBV20-1,NA,TRBJ2-3,NA,TGCAGTGTAAAAGTAGCAGCCACAGATACGCAGTATTTT,CSVKVAATDTQYF
TRBV5-1,few,TRBJ2-1,TRBD2,TGCGCCAGCAGCTACAGGACTAGCGGGGGGCCTAATGAGCAGTTCTTC,CASSYRTSGGPNEQFF
TRBV6-5,few,TRBJ2-1,NA,TGTGCCAGCAGCCTCCGCTATGGGGCAGGGCCCAATGAGCAGTTCTTC,CASSLRYGAGPNEQFF
TRBV14,few,TRBJ1-1,NA,TGTGCCAGCAGCCTTCAGAGGACAGACTTGAACACTGAAGCTTTCTTT,CASSLQRTDLNTEAFF
TRBV6-2/TRBV6-3,NA,TRBJ1-5,TRBD1,TGTGCCAGCAAGGGACAGGGAGGCCAGCCCCAGCATTTT,CASKGQGGQPQHF
TRBV24-1,once,TRBJ2-2,NA,TGTGCCACCAGTGACTCCAGGCGCAGATCCACCGGGGAGCTGTTTTTT,CATSDSRRRSTGELFF
TRBV12-3/TRBV12-4,NA,TRBJ1-1,NA,TGTGCCAGCAGTTTTGGGTTTGGTGAAGCTTTCTTT,CASSFGFGEAFF
TRBV15,few,TRBJ1-5,NA,TGTGCCACCAGGTCGAGAAGAGCGGGTAGCCAGCATTTT,CATRSRRAGSQHF
TRBV27,few,TRBJ1-5,NA,TGTGCCAGCAGTAAACTAGGTGGTGTTCAGCCCCAGCATTTT,CASSKLGGVQPQHF
TRBV5-1,many,TRBJ2-5,TRBD2,TGCGCCAGCAGCTTGGTCGGACGTGCGGGAGGGCAAGAGACCCAGTACTTC,CASSLVGRAGGQETQYF
TRBV12-3/TRBV12-4,NA,TRBJ2-2,NA,TGTGCCAGCAGATCCGGGACACATAACACCGGGGAGCTGTTTTTT,CASRSGTHNTGELFF
TRBV5-1,NA,TRBJ2-3,NA,TGCGCCAGCAGGTTGGGAGGCCAAGATACGCAGTATTTT,CASRLGGQDTQYF
TRBV12-3/TRBV12-4,few,TRBJ1-2,TRBD1,TGTGCCAGCAGTCACCCGGGACAGGGGTTTTCTGGCTACACCTTC,CASSHPGQGFSGYTF